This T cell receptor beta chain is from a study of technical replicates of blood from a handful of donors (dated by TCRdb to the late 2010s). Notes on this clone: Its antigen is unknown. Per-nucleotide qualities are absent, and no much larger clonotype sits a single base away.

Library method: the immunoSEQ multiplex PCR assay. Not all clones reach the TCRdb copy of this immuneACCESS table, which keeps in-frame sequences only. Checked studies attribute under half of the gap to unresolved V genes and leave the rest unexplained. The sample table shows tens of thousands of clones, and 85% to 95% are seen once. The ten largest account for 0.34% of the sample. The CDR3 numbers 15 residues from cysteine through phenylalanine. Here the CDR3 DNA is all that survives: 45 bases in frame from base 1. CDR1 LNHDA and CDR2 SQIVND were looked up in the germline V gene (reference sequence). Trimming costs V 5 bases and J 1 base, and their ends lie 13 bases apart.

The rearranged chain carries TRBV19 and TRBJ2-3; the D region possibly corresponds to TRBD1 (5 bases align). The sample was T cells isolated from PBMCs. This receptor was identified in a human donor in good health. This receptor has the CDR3 CASSAGFLGTDTQYF. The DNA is TGTGCCAGTAGTGCAGGGTTTTTGGGCACAGATACGCAGTATTTT.